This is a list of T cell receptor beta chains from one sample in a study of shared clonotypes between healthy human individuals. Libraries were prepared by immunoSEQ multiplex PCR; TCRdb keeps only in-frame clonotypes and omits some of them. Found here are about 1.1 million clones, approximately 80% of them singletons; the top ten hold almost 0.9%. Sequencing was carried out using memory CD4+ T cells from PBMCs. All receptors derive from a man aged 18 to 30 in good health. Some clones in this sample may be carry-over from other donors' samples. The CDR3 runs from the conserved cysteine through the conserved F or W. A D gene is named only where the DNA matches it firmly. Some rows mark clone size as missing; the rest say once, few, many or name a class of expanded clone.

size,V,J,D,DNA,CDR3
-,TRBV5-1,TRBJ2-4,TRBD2,TGCGCCAGCAGCACGGGGGCTAGCGGGACCCAAAACATTCAGTACTTC,CASSTGASGTQNIQYF
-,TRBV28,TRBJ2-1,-,TGTGCCAGCAACCCACAGGGAACGGACAATGAGCAGTTCTTC,CASNPQGTDNEQFF
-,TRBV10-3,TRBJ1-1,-,TGTGCCATCAGTGAGTCTTTGGGACGGAACACTGAAGCTTTCTTT,CAISESLGRNTEAFF
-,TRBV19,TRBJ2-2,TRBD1,TGTGCCAGTAGTATACAGGGGGATGCCGGGGAGCTGTTTTTT,CASSIQGDAGELFF
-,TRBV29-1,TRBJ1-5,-,TGCAGCGCAGGGGTCTCGGAGCCCCAGCATTTT,CSAGVSEPQHF
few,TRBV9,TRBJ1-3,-,TGTGCCAGCAGCGTAACCAGAGATGGAAACACCATATATTTT,CASSVTRDGNTIYF
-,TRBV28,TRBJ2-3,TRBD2,TGTGCCAGCAGTTTAGCGCGGGGGGGCCCAGATACGCAGTATTTT,CASSLARGGPDTQYF
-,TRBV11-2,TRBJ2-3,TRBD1,TGTGCCAGCAGCTCCAACCACAGGGGCGATACGCAGTATTTT,CASSSNHRGDTQYF
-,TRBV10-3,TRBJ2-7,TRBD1,TGTGCCATCGGGATCAGGGACAGGGGGAGGTACGAGCAGTACTTC,CAIGIRDRGRYEQYF
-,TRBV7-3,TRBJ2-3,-,TGTGCCAGCAGCTTAAGCACTAGTGCAGATACGCAGTATTTT,CASSLSTSADTQYF
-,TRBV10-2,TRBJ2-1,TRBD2,TGCGCCAGCAGTGGAAGGTTTGGGGCCGCCCTAGCGGGAGGGCCGGGGGATGAGCAGTTCTTC,CASSGRFGAALAGGPGDEQFF
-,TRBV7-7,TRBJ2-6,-,TGTGCCAGCAGCCCCTCCTCTGGGGCCAACGTCCTGACTTTC,CASSPSSGANVLTF
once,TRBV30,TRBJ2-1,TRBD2,TGTGCCTGGAACCAACAGCGGGAGGGAGTGCAGTTCTTC,CAWNQQREGVQFF
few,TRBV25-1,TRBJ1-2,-,TGTGCCAGCAGTCCGTCAGGGAACTATGGCTACACCTTC,CASSPSGNYGYTF
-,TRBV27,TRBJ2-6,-,TGTGCCAGCAGTTTATCGTCTTGGGGGGGACAAAGCACCGGGGCCAACGTCCTGACTTTC,CASSLSSWGGQSTGANVLTF
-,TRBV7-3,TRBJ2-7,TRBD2,TGTGCCAGCAGCCGCGGGGGTCCCCTAGAGCGGGAATTCTACGAGCAGTACTTC,CASSRGGPLEREFYEQYF
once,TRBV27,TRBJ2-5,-,TGTGCCAGCAGTGGCATACAGCGGGCCCAGCAGTACTTC,CASSGIQRAQQYF
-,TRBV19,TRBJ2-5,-,TGTGCCAGTAGTATCTCCCGGGAGACCCAGTACTTC,CASSISRETQYF